This is a list of T cell receptor beta chains from one sample in a study of blood T cell repertoires in COVID-19. Clones were read by immunoSEQ multiplex PCR, and TCRdb kept only the in-frame ones, dropping some. This table has 150,000 to 200,000 clones, approximately 88% appearing once. The sample consisted of PBMCs or T cells enriched from blood (not recorded which). Every receptor here comes from a woman aged 18-29 years who had recovered from COVID-19. Both conserved end residues are part of each CDR3. Each record gives: clone size, J gene, V gene, D gene, CDR3 length, CDR3 protein, CDR3 DNA. D genes are given only for firm matches. The size field is filled for only some rows; it gives once, few, many or a size class.

>once|TRBJ2-4|TRBV28|-|15
CASIGGALTKNIQYF
TGTGCCAGCATAGGGGGGGCCTTAACCAAAAACATTCAGTACTTC
>-|TRBJ2-5|TRBV30|-|17
CAWSVWREPGLRETQYF
TGTGCCTGGAGCGTATGGAGGGAACCGGGTTTGCGAGAGACCCAGTACTTC
>-|TRBJ2-5|TRBV6-2/TRBV6-3|TRBD2|15
CASSTSGGTQETQYF
TGTGCCAGCAGTACTAGCGGGGGGACCCAAGAGACCCAGTACTTC
>-|TRBJ1-6|TRBV18|-|14
CASSPTRENSPLHF
TGTGCCAGCTCACCGACCCGGGAGAATTCACCCCTCCACTTT
>-|TRBJ1-6|TRBV30|TRBD1|15
CAWTRRDSNNSPLHF
TGTGCCTGGACCCGTCGGGACAGCAATAATTCACCCCTCCACTTT
>-|TRBJ2-3|TRBV5-4|-|16
CASSFTGGTRTDTQYF
TGTGCCAGCAGCTTTACGGGCGGGACGAGGACAGATACGCAGTATTTT
>-|TRBJ2-3|TRBV6-1|-|13
CASSDIVGETQYF
TGTGCCAGCAGTGATATTGTCGGAGAAACGCAGTATTTT
>-|TRBJ2-5|TRBV24-1|TRBD1|15
CATSDLDRDAETQYF
TGTGCCACCAGTGATTTGGACAGGGATGCAGAGACCCAGTACTTC
>-|TRBJ2-2|TRBV30|TRBD2|16
CAWDHVAGGNTGELFF
TGTGCCTGGGATCACGTGGCGGGAGGGAACACCGGGGAGCTGTTTTTT
>-|TRBJ2-7|TRBV20-1|-|11
CSVGGPYEQYF
TGCAGTGTCGGGGGTCCCTACGAGCAGTACTTC
>-|TRBJ2-3|TRBV7-2|-|14
CASSLVANVDTQYF
TGTGCCAGCAGCTTAGTCGCTAACGTAGATACGCAGTATTTT
>-|TRBJ1-2|TRBV10-2|-|15
CASSGPGTNPYGYTF
TGCGCCAGCAGTGGACCCGGGACAAATCCTTATGGCTACACCTTC
>-|TRBJ1-2|TRBV5-5|TRBD1|15
CASRQGQGSSYGYTF
TGTGCCAGCAGGCAGGGACAGGGGAGCAGCTATGGCTACACCTTC
>-|TRBJ1-2|TRBV5-8|-|16
CASSLAASGRYSGYTF
TGTGCCAGCAGCTTGGCTGCGTCAGGGCGGTACAGTGGCTACACCTTC
>once|TRBJ2-3|TRBV5-1|TRBD2|14
CASSLNGREDTQYF
TGCGCCAGCAGCTTGAACGGGAGGGAAGATACGCAGTATTTT
>-|TRBJ2-5|TRBV28|-|13
CASSLEAQETQYF
TGTGCCAGCAGCCTTGAAGCCCAAGAGACCCAGTACTTC
>-|TRBJ2-1|TRBV3-1/TRBV3-2|TRBD2|18
CASSLSPLLAGVPNEQFF
TGTGCCAGCAGCCTCTCCCCCCTGCTAGCGGGGGTACCCAATGAGCAGTTCTTC
>-|TRBJ2-7|TRBV5-1|TRBD2|23
CASSGYVEDRTPGLARNYYEQYF
TGCGCCAGCAGCGGATACGTCGAAGACAGGACACCGGGACTAGCGAGAAATTACTACGAGCAGTACTTC
>-|TRBJ1-2|TRBV27|TRBD1|14
CASRGDGQGYGYTF
TGTGCCAGCAGGGGGGATGGACAGGGGTATGGCTACACCTTC
>-|TRBJ1-5|TRBV6-5|TRBD1|16
CASSYSSGQTNQPQHF
TGTGCCAGCAGTTACTCGTCGGGACAGACGAATCAGCCCCAGCATTTT
>-|TRBJ1-2|TRBV18|TRBD1|16
CASSPSSGQGDYGYTF
TGTGCCAGCTCACCTTCGTCTGGACAGGGGGATTATGGCTACACCTTC
>-|TRBJ2-7|TRBV5-1|-|14
CASSLVGGSYEQYF
TGCGCCAGCAGCTTGGTCGGGGGATCCTACGAGCAGTACTTC
>few|TRBJ2-2|TRBV6-1|-|16
CASSDRRGAGAGELFF
TGTGCCAGCAGTGATCGCAGGGGCGCTGGAGCCGGGGAGCTGTTTTTT
>-|TRBJ1-2|TRBV11-2|-|15
CASSFAPQVLRQQDF
TGTGCCAGCAGCTTCGCCCCCCAGGTGCTTCGACAGCAGGACTTC
>-|TRBJ2-5|TRBV24-1|TRBD2|15
CATSDLSGGRETQYF
TGTGCCACCAGTGATCTTAGCGGGGGGAGAGAGACCCAGTACTTC